This T cell receptor (beta chain) was found in a study of T cells in Graves' hyperthyroidism and ophthalmopathy. Fresh peripheral blood, about 9.6 ml, yielded the PBMCs. RNA transcripts yielded amplified TCR beta CDR3 regions. First-round RT-PCR of the TCR CDR3 relied on the HTBI primer set. TCRdb fed the multiplex PCR reads into MiXCR, producing one record per CDR3 protein. This sample has about 350,000 distinct CDR3 sequences, with 15% to 20% found just once. Germline loops: CDR1 MGHRA, CDR2 YSYEKL. Trimming pared 3 bases from V and 5 bases from J, leaving 20 bases between. The CDR3 spans 16 residues.

The chain couples TRBV4-1 to TRBJ2-7; D is ambiguous. The sequence was obtained from a woman in her 40s with Graves' ophthalmopathy. Sequences were obtained from blood. The CDR3 DNA is TGCGCCAGCAGCCAGGGGTTCGGGCGCAGAATCCACGAGCAGTACTTC. Its protein is CASSQGFGRRIHEQYF.